A single sample gave rise to the 8 T cell receptor beta chains below, sequenced in a study of cytomegalovirus exposure and HLA in healthy donors. The method was immunoSEQ multiplex PCR; TCRdb's version includes in-frame clones alone and lacks a portion of them. The table has some 130,000 clones, 88% seen once. Sequencing was carried out using PBMCs. Receptors originate from a man younger than 40 in good health and CMV-seronegative.

Only one count was recorded for this clone. V and J are TRBV30 and TRBJ2-1; 8 bases align to TRBD2. Germline V gives CDR1 GTSNPN, CDR2 SVGIG (reference sequence). V was pared by 1 base and J by 8 bases, with 10 bases of the junction left unmatched. This CDR3 has 15 residues. Here the CDR3 reads CAWSAGLASDDEQFF. The CDR3 DNA follows: TGTGCCTGGAGTGCCGGACTAGCCTCCGACGATGAGCAGTTCTTC.

The chain uses TRBV27 and TRBJ2-5; D is perhaps TRBD2 (6 bases). The CDR3 runs 17 residues. Germline V lookup: CDR1 MNHEY, CDR2 SMNVEV (reference sequence). The V and J ends lost 3 bases and 4 bases respectively, with 21 bases between them. The CDR3 DNA reads TGTGCCAGCAGTTTCACTCAGACCCCCGGGAGTAGAGAGACCCAGTACTTC. This codes for CASSFTQTPGSRETQYF.

This chain uses TRBV25-1 with TRBJ1-1, with 7 nucleotides matching TRBD1. Germline lookup yields CDR1 MGHDK and CDR2 SYGVNS. The CDR3 covers 14 residues. V trimming: 2 bases; J trimming: 8 bases; junction bases outside the gene matches: 8. The chain's CDR3 is CASSEVEGAVEAFF. The CDR3 DNA reads TGTGCCAGCAGTGAAGTCGAGGGGGCGGTGGAAGCTTTCTTT. Filled out from reference TRBV25-1 and TRBJ1-1, the complete variable domain reads EADIYQTPRYLVIGTGKKITLECSQTMGHDKMYWYQQDPGMELHLIHYSYGVNSTEKGDLSSESTVSRIRTEHFPLTLESARPSHTSQYLCASSEVEGAVEAFFGQGTRLTVV.

The chain employs TRBV6-5 and TRBJ1-2; D is perhaps TRBD1 (6 bases). The CDR3 has 14 residues. CDR1 MNHEY and CDR2 SVGAGI come from the germline V gene. Trimming pared 2 bases from V and 3 bases from J, leaving 10 bases between. The CDR3 DNA reads TGTGCCAGCAGTTACCTTGGGGGCGACTATGGCTACACCTTC. Amino acids: CASSYLGGDYGYTF.

This clone has a single count. The chain recombines TRBV6-1 with TRBJ2-1; 10 bases are a match to TRBD2. The CDR3 contains 15 residues. Per germline, CDR1 MNHNS and CDR2 SASEGT. V lost 1 base to trimming and J lost 6 bases; unmatched junction nucleotides: 3. This chain's CDR3 is CASSEGLAGGNEQFF. The CDR3 nucleotides are TGTGCCAGCAGTGAAGGACTAGCGGGCGGCAATGAGCAGTTCTTC.

The chain carries TRBV19 and TRBJ2-5; TRBD2 matches at 11 bases. Germline V gives CDR1 LNHDA, CDR2 SQIVND (reference sequence). The CDR3 is 18 residues long. V lost 5 bases and J lost 7; bases outside the gene matches: 18. The CDR3 region is CASSPPTGSGRASGTQYF. The CDR3 DNA reads TGTGCCAGTAGTCCCCCGACAGGTAGCGGGAGGGCCTCAGGGACCCAGTACTTC.

V gene TRBV7-2 combines with J gene TRBJ2-7; D is possibly TRBD1 (5 bases). Between the trimmed V and J ends, which lost 5 bases and 6 bases, there was a span of 14 bases. This CDR3 spans 13 amino acids. From germline, CDR1 is SGHTA and CDR2 FQGNSA. The CDR3 DNA follows: TGTGCCAGCAGCCCTTTAGCTAGGGGCGAGCAGTACTTC. It codes for CASSPLARGEQYF.

The chain has TRBV30 and TRBJ2-7; D possibly corresponds to TRBD1 (5 bases). CDR1 is GTSNPN and CDR2 is SVGIG in the germline V gene (reference sequence). This CDR3 is built from 13 residues. V was trimmed by 0 bases and J by 6 bases, leaving 12 bases between them. The CDR3 DNA is TGTGCCTGGAGTGTAGGGGAATTAGGCGAGCAGTACTTC. Translating gives CAWSVGELGEQYF.